The 30 T cell receptor beta chains below come from one sample, sequenced in a study of T cells in pancreatic ductal adenocarcinoma (dated by TCRdb to 2015 to 2018). The pancreatic ductal adenocarcinoma patients who were selected had gone through surgery without receiving any neoadjuvant therapy. Library prep was done by the immunoSEQ multiplex PCR assay. This is the immuneACCESS table as TCRdb keeps it, with only in-frame sequences that have V and J called. A part of the clones is gone; compared with another copy, unresolved V genes explain less than half, and the rest is unexplained. In all, the sample holds 16,000 or so clones, and about 90% of those were seen once. The ten largest clones capture 16% of the sample. Sequenced material: PBMCs. The receptor source for this set is a human donor with pancreatic ductal adenocarcinoma.

The chain links TRBV5-4 to TRBJ1-2; 9 positions agree with TRBD1. The CDR3 is 14 amino acids. V shed 5 bases, J shed 1 base, and the junction held 3 bases outside the gene matches. The germline V gene has CDR1 SGHNT and CDR2 YYREEE (reference sequence). The CDR3, as DNA: TGTGCCAGCAGTACGGGACAGGGTAACTATGGCTACACCTTC. Translated, it gives CASSTGQGNYGYTF.

The rearrangement uses TRBV29-1 and TRBJ2-3; 9 positions match TRBD1. Germline lookup yields CDR1 SQVTM and CDR2 ANQGSEA. CDR3 length: 14 amino acids. The V gene end was trimmed by 6 bases and the J gene end by 4 bases; junction bases not matched to a gene: 8. The CDR3 DNA sequence: TGCAGCGTCCCCCCGGGACAGGGTCCAGATACGCAGTATTTT. It specifies CSVPPGQGPDTQYF.

V usage is TRBV19 and J usage is TRBJ1-1; 11 bases match TRBD1. V shed 2 bases and J 4 bases; nucleotides not matched to a gene: 3. The CDR3 spans 15 residues. Germline assignment: CDR1 LNHDA and CDR2 SQIVND (reference sequence). As DNA, the CDR3 is TGTGCCAGTAGTATAATCGGGACAGGGGGCACTGAAGCTTTCTTT. This encodes CASSIIGTGGTEAFF.

The rearrangement links TRBV9 to TRBJ1-2; 8 positions agree with TRBD1. V gave up 0 bases and J gave up 0 bases; unmatched junction bases: 13. The length of the CDR3 is 19 residues. Germline assignment: CDR1 SGDLS and CDR2 YYNGEE. CDR3 amino acids: CASSVASAGGLPSNYGYTF. CDR3 DNA: TGTGCCAGCAGCGTAGCGTCGGCAGGGGGCCTACCTTCTAACTATGGCTACACCTTC. Supplemented by reference TRBV9 and TRBJ1-2, the full variable domain reads DSGVTQTPKHLITATGQRVTLRCSPRSGDLSVYWYQQSLDQGLQFLIQYYNGEERAKGNILERFSAQQFPDLHSELNLSSLELGDSALYFCASSVASAGGLPSNYGYTFGSGTRLTVV.

The rearrangement uses TRBV7-2 and TRBJ2-2; D unresolved. The CDR3 has 17 amino acids. Deletions cut 1 base from V and 0 bases from J, with 12 bases between. The germline V gene has CDR1 SGHTA and CDR2 FQGNSA. The CDR3 loop reads CASSLVSGPSNTGELFF. CDR3 in DNA: TGTGCCAGCAGCTTAGTCTCGGGTCCTTCGAACACCGGGGAGCTGTTTTTT.

This chain joins TRBV5-8 and TRBJ1-6; 7 bases match TRBD1. This CDR3 spans 18 amino acids. CDR1 and CDR2 from the germline V gene are SGHTS and YDEGEE. After removal of 0 bases from V and 5 bases from J, the junction contained 11 bases not matched to a gene. CDR3 in DNA: TGTGCCAGCAGCTTGGCCGAGACAGCAGGGGGTGATAATTCACCCCTCCACTTT. Encoded protein: CASSLAETAGGDNSPLHF.

The chain couples TRBV27 to TRBJ2-1; unclear D gene. The CDR3 spans 14 residues. Germline CDR1 MNHEY, CDR2 SMNVEV (reference sequence). Trimming removed 5 bases from V and 0 bases from J, with 8 bases in between. The CDR3 sequence: CASSRESSYNEQFF. The CDR3 region has the DNA TGTGCCAGCAGTCGAGAAAGCTCCTACAATGAGCAGTTCTTC.

The chain employs TRBV5-6 and TRBJ2-1; tentative D call: TRBD2 (5 bases). Germline-derived CDR1 and CDR2 are SGHDT and YYEEEE. This CDR3 comprises 16 residues. The germline V and J ends were trimmed by 6 bases and 0 bases, with 16 bases remaining between them. The CDR3 bases are TGTGCCAGCATTATTAGAGGGCTGAGCTCCTACAATGAGCAGTTCTTC. Its translation: CASIIRGLSSYNEQFF.

The rearrangement links TRBV5-1 to TRBJ1-5, with D uncertain. Trimming took 4 bases from V and 0 from J, leaving 14 bases between them. This CDR3 spans 16 amino acids. CDR1 is SGHRS, CDR2 YFSETQ, per germline. The CDR3 bases are TGCGCCAGCAGCCCCTTGGGAACAGCTAGCAATCAGCCCCAGCATTTT. This encodes CASSPLGTASNQPQHF. Together with reference TRBV5-1 and TRBJ1-5, the CDR3 gives the full variable domain: KAGVTQTPRYLIKTRGQQVTLSCSPISGHRSVSWYQQTPGQGLQFLFEYFSETQRNKGNFPGRFSGRQFSNSRSEMNVSTLELGDSALYLCASSPLGTASNQPQHFGDGTRLSIL.

V gene TRBV5-1 combines with J gene TRBJ2-7; 9 bases match TRBD1. Germline CDR1 and CDR2: SGHRS and YFSETQ. Trimming removed 1 base from V and 0 bases from J; junction bases left unmatched: 5. CDR3 length: 16 amino acids. In DNA, the CDR3 is TGCGCCAGCAGCTTGACCGGGACAGGGAACTCCTACGAGCAGTACTTC. This codes for CASSLTGTGNSYEQYF.

This chain uses TRBV5-4 with TRBJ1-2, with 10 bases identical to TRBD1. The V segment lost 0 bases and the J segment 2 bases; nucleotides outside the gene matches: 7. There are 17 residues in the CDR3. The V gene's germline CDR1 is SGHNT and CDR2 YYREEE (reference sequence). CDR3 amino acids: CASSLGERGQGNYGYTF. The CDR3 bases are TGTGCCAGCAGCTTGGGGGAAAGGGGACAGGGGAACTATGGCTACACCTTC.

V usage is TRBV28 and J usage is TRBJ2-7; 8 nucleotides align to TRBD1. This CDR3 comprises 15 residues. In germline, CDR1 is MDHEN, CDR2 SYDVKM. V shed 7 bases, J shed 2 bases, and the junction held 10 bases outside the gene matches. The CDR3 loop reads CASTRHSGGTYEQYF. For the CDR3, the DNA is TGTGCCAGCACTCGCCATTCAGGGGGCACCTACGAGCAGTACTTC.

The chain employs TRBV2 and TRBJ2-3, with D possibly matching TRBD1 (6 bases). Germline CDR1 SNHLY, CDR2 FYNNEI. V lost 1 base, J lost 3 bases, and 17 bases lay in between. The CDR3 spans 17 residues. CDR3 nucleotides: TGTGCCAGCAGTGAAGGGGGTGGGTGGGGGCGAACAGATACGCAGTATTTT. It translates to CASSEGGGWGRTDTQYF. The full variable domain, its missing parts supplied by reference TRBV2 and TRBJ2-3, is EPEVTQTPSHQVTQMGQEVILRCVPISNHLYFYWYRQILGQKVEFLVSFYNNEISEKSEIFDDQFSVERPDGSNFTLKIRSTKLEDSAMYFCASSEGGGWGRTDTQYFGPGTRLTVL.

The chain joins TRBV4-1 to TRBJ2-7, with 9 bases that match TRBD1. The CDR3 contains 16 residues. Germline lookup yields CDR1 MGHRA and CDR2 YSYEKL. J was trimmed by 1 base and V by 1 base; bases with no gene match: 5. The CDR3: CASSQGTGGRSYEQYF. CDR3 nucleotide sequence: TGCGCCAGCAGCCAAGGAACAGGGGGCAGGTCCTACGAGCAGTACTTC.

J is TRBJ1-2 and V is TRBV7-8; 8 bases align to TRBD1. V gave up 2 bases and J gave up 0 bases; unmatched junction bases: 11. Germline V gene sequence: CDR1 SGHVS, CDR2 FQNEAQ. This CDR3 is built from 18 residues. The CDR3 protein is CASSLIRDRSAPNYGYTF. The CDR3 coding sequence is TGTGCCAGCAGCTTAATTAGGGACAGGTCGGCCCCTAACTATGGCTACACCTTC.

This clone was seen only once. The genes are TRBV5-4 and TRBJ2-5; D is unclear. The CDR3 is 13 amino acids. Trimming shortened V by 0 bases and J by 4 bases, and 7 bases separated the two germline ends. Per the germline V gene, CDR1 is SGHNT and CDR2 is YYREEE (reference sequence). The CDR3 sequence is CASSLGARETQYF. CDR3 in DNA: TGTGCCAGCAGCTTGGGAGCCCGAGAGACCCAGTACTTC.

Written as DNA, the CDR3 is TGTGCCAGCAGCTACAGTGGGGGAACCGAAAAACTGTTTTTT. This gives the protein CASSYSGGTEKLFF. This chain links TRBV7-9 with TRBJ1-4; tentatively, D is TRBD1 (5 bases). V was shortened by 4 bases and J by 8 bases, with 14 bases between the two germline ends. Germline CDR1 reads SEHNR; CDR2 reads FQNEAQ (reference sequence). This CDR3 contains 14 residues.

The chain joins TRBV9 to TRBJ1-2, with D perhaps matching TRBD1 (6 bases). With 0 bases removed from V and 2 bases from J, the gap between germline ends came to 20 bases. The CDR3 runs to 18 residues. The V gene's germline CDR1 is SGDLS and CDR2 YYNGEE. CDR3 in amino acids: CASSVAIAQGLVNYGYTF. Written as DNA, the CDR3 is TGTGCCAGCAGCGTAGCTATAGCACAGGGTCTCGTAAACTATGGCTACACCTTC.

The chain has TRBV19 and TRBJ2-2, with D uncertain. The V gene lost 2 bases and the J gene lost 2 bases, with 12 bases spanning the gap. This CDR3 spans 16 amino acids. Looked up from germline, CDR1 is LNHDA and CDR2 is SQIVND (reference sequence). The CDR3 protein is CASSIPPGFNTGELFF. The DNA for the CDR3 is TGTGCCAGTAGTATACCTCCGGGTTTTAACACCGGGGAGCTGTTTTTT.

CDR3 DNA: TGTGCCAGCAGGAGACAGGGGGCGCGTTCTGGGGCCAACGTCCTGACTTTC. Protein sequence: CASRRQGARSGANVLTF. V is TRBV27 and J is TRBJ2-6; 10 nucleotides align to TRBD1. The junction had 6 bases not matched to a gene; V was cut back by 6 bases and J by 1 base. Germline lookup yields CDR1 MNHEY and CDR2 SMNVEV (reference sequence). This CDR3 has 17 amino acids. The complete variable domain, with remaining parts taken from reference TRBV27 and TRBJ2-6, reads EAQVTQNPRYLITVTGKKLTVTCSQNMNHEYMSWYRQDPGLGLRQIYYSMNVEVTDKGDVPEGYKVSRKEKRNFPLILESPSPNQTSLYFCASRRQGARSGANVLTFGAGSRLTVL.

The chain uses TRBV7-9 and TRBJ2-1; 10 bases line up with TRBD2. The germline V gene has CDR1 SEHNR and CDR2 FQNEAQ (reference sequence). CDR3 length: 19 residues. V was pared by 0 bases and J by 4 bases, with 12 bases of the junction left unmatched. For the CDR3, the DNA is TGTGCCAGCAGCTTAGCGGAGGAGCCTAGCGGGAGAGAATACAATGAGCAGTTCTTC. It codes for CASSLAEEPSGREYNEQFF. Filled out from reference TRBV7-9 and TRBJ2-1, the complete variable domain reads DTGVSQNPRHKITKRGQNVTFRCDPISEHNRLYWYRQTLGQGPEFLTYFQNEAQLEKSRLLSDRFSAERPKGSFSTLEIQRTEQGDSAMYLCASSLAEEPSGREYNEQFFGPGTRLTVL.

The V gene is TRBV5-1, the J gene TRBJ1-5, with TRBD1 identical over 10 bases. Trimming removed 0 bases from V and 7 bases from J; junction bases left unmatched: 4. The CDR3 is made up of 15 amino acids. Germline values: CDR1 SGHRS, CDR2 YFSETQ. The CDR3 coding sequence is TGCGCCAGCAGCTTGGCCGGGGACAGGGGACAGCCCCAGCATTTT. Translation: CASSLAGDRGQPQHF.

This chain links TRBV28 with TRBJ1-1; D is uncertain. V dropped 2 bases and J dropped 0 bases, with 7 bases sitting between them. The CDR3 is made up of 14 amino acids. Germline CDR1 MDHEN, CDR2 SYDVKM. This chain's CDR3 is CASSLQVVNTEAFF. The CDR3 DNA follows: TGTGCCAGCAGTTTACAGGTGGTGAACACTGAAGCTTTCTTT.

The gene calls are TRBV6-5 and TRBJ1-4; D ambiguous. Between the trimmed V and J ends, which lost 6 bases and 15 bases, there was a span of 20 bases. The CDR3 spans 13 residues. The germline V gene has CDR1 MNHEY and CDR2 SVGAGI. CDR3 residues: CASSATASREMFF. For the CDR3, the DNA is TGTGCCAGCAGCGCGACGGCCTCGCGGGAGATGTTTTTT.

This clone was seen once. The J gene is TRBJ2-7, the V gene TRBV5-1; D call uncertain. V lost 3 bases, J lost 0 bases, and 4 bases lay in between. This CDR3 is 12 amino acids long. Germline V gene lookup returns CDR1 SGHRS and CDR2 YFSETQ. The CDR3 spells CASSSSSYEQYF. The CDR3 region has the DNA TGCGCCAGCAGCTCAAGCTCCTACGAGCAGTACTTC. The full variable domain, completed using reference TRBV5-1 and TRBJ2-7, is KAGVTQTPRYLIKTRGQQVTLSCSPISGHRSVSWYQQTPGQGLQFLFEYFSETQRNKGNFPGRFSGRQFSNSRSEMNVSTLELGDSALYLCASSSSSYEQYFGPGTRLTVT.

V gene TRBV6-1 combines with J gene TRBJ1-5; the D gene is possibly TRBD1 (5 bases). Trimming removed 6 bases at V and 3 bases at J, with 15 bases between. This CDR3 has 15 amino acids. Germline V gene lookup returns CDR1 MNHNS and CDR2 SASEGT. The CDR3 protein is CASRIPGRYNQPQHF. In DNA, the CDR3 is TGTGCCAGCAGGATCCCGGGACGGTACAATCAGCCCCAGCATTTT.

The chain uses TRBV2 and TRBJ2-5; tentatively, D is TRBD1 or TRBD2 (5 bases each). Deletions cut 6 bases from V and 1 base from J, with 9 bases between. Germline V CDR1 and CDR2: SNHLY, FYNNEI. The CDR3 covers 13 residues. The CDR3: CASSRDGQETQYF. The CDR3 nucleotides are TGTGCCAGCAGCCGGGACGGCCAAGAGACCCAGTACTTC.

This chain joins TRBV7-7 and TRBJ2-2; the match to TRBD2 covers 12 bases. V trimming: 3 bases; J trimming: 5 bases; junction bases outside the gene matches: 1. CDR3 length: 15 residues. CDR1 and CDR2 (germline): SSHAT, FNYEAQ (reference sequence). The CDR3 nucleotides read TGTGCCAGCAGCTTCGGACTAGCGGGGACCGGGGAGCTGTTTTTT. It encodes CASSFGLAGTGELFF.

This chain links TRBV5-1 with TRBJ1-1; 7 bases map to TRBD1. Per germline, CDR1 SGHRS and CDR2 YFSETQ. The CDR3 covers 13 residues. Here the CDR3 DNA reads TGCGCGACTAGGGGGCCAGGTGACACTGAAGCTTTCTTT. It codes for CATRGPGDTEAFF.

The V and J genes are TRBV9 and TRBJ2-3; no definite D call. The ends were cut back, 0 bases at V and 4 bases at J, with 15 bases in the middle. Germline V gene data show CDR1 as SGDLS and CDR2 as YYNGEE. The CDR3 covers 16 residues. For the CDR3, the DNA is TGTGCCAGCAGCGTAGCTCCTGAGTTTTCGGCAGATACGCAGTATTTT. Translated, it gives CASSVAPEFSADTQYF.